The 7 T cell receptor beta chains given below trace back to one sample, sequenced in a study of cytomegalovirus exposure and HLA in healthy donors. The PCR employed 60 Vbeta primers together with 13 Jbeta primers. TCRdb's table, derived via immunoSEQ multiplex PCR, lists solely in-frame clones and lacks some. The repertoire consists of under 200,000 clones, with about three quarters occurring once and the leading ten covering about 3.4%. The sequencing input was PBMCs. All receptors derive from a woman aged 45-60 years in good health and CMV-seropositive.

This clone turned up a few times. V gene TRBV11-2 combines with J gene TRBJ2-1; tentative D call: TRBD2 (6 bases). This CDR3 contains 15 residues. Germline values: CDR1 SGHAT, CDR2 FQNNGV. V gave up 4 bases and J gave up 0 bases, with 10 bases separating them. The CDR3 loop is CASSWDGGSYNEQFF. The CDR3 nucleotides read TGTGCCAGCAGCTGGGACGGGGGCTCCTACAATGAGCAGTTCTTC.

The chain carries TRBV6-1 and TRBJ2-1, with a tentative D call TRBD1 (6 bases). CDR1 and CDR2 from the germline V gene are MNHNS and SASEGT. This CDR3 spans 12 amino acids. V lost 8 bases and J 8 bases, leaving 13 bases between the germline ends. CDR3 nucleotides: TGTGCCAGCGGGGAGACAGGCTATGAGCAGTTCTTC. The encoded protein is CASGETGYEQFF.

This clone showed up just once. The gene calls are TRBV2 and TRBJ1-1; D ambiguous. Trimming took 4 bases from V and 0 from J, leaving 6 bases between them. Germline loops: CDR1 SNHLY, CDR2 FYNNEI. This CDR3 is built from 13 residues. The CDR3 loop reads CASSGDLNTEAFF. In DNA, the CDR3 is TGTGCCAGCAGTGGCGATCTGAACACTGAAGCTTTCTTT.

This clone has a single count. At one boundary the junction diverges from the germline segment, which might be a read error. The V gene is TRBV29-1, the J gene TRBJ2-4, with a possible D match to TRBD1 (6 bases). The CDR3 extends over 14 amino acids. Germline V CDR1 and CDR2: SQVTM, ANQGSEA. CDR3 in DNA: TGCAGCGTCGAGGACAGTGGAGCCAAAAACAGTCAGTACTTC. This encodes CSVEDSGAKNSQYF.

The chain employs TRBV27 and TRBJ1-1, with TRBD1 matching 9 bases. This CDR3 has 14 residues. Trimming cost V 5 bases and J 4 bases; bases outside gene matches: 5. Germline CDR1 reads MNHEY; CDR2 reads SMNVEV (reference sequence). CDR3 residues: CASSKRQGGTEAFF. CDR3 sequence (DNA): TGTGCCAGCAGTAAAAGACAGGGGGGCACTGAAGCTTTCTTT.

This clone was detected only once. V is TRBV19 and J is TRBJ1-5; TRBD1 is a possible D gene (6 bases). Germline assignment: CDR1 LNHDA and CDR2 SQIVND (reference sequence). The V end was cut by 5 bases, the J end by 3 bases, with 11 bases between. The CDR3 consists of 14 residues. In DNA form, the CDR3 reads TGTGCCAGTAGTTTGGCAGGGGACAATCAGCCCCAGCATTTT. As protein: CASSLAGDNQPQHF.

The gene calls are TRBV6-5 and TRBJ1-2; 10 bases line up with TRBD1. CDR1 is MNHEY and CDR2 is SVGAGI in the germline V gene. V was clipped by 8 bases and J by 6 bases; unmatched bases: 9. The length of the CDR3 is 14 residues. The CDR3 loop is CASRSGTGVDGYTF. CDR3 sequence (DNA): TGTGCCAGCCGCTCCGGGACAGGGGTGGATGGCTACACCTTC.